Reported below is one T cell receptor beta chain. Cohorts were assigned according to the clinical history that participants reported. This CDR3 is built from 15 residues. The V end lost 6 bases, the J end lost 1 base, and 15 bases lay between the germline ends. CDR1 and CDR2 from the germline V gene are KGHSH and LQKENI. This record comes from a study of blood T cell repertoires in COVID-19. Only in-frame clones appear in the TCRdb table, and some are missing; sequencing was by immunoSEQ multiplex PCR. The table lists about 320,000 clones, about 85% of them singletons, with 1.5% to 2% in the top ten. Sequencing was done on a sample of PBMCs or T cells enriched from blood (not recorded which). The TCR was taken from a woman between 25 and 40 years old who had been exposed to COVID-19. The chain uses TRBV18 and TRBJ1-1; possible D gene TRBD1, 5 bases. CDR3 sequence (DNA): TGTGCCAGCTCCCTGTCCCCAGGACAGAACACTGAAGCTTTCTTT. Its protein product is CASSLSPGQNTEAFF.